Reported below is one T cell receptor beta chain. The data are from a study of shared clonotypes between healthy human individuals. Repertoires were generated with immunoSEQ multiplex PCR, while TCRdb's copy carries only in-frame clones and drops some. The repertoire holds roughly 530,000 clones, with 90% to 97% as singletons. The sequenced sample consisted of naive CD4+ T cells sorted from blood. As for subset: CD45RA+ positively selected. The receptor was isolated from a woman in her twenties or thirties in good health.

Here the CDR3 reads CASSAGEPAQPQHF. DNA of the CDR3: TGTGCCAGCAGTGCAGGGGAGCCTGCTCAGCCCCAGCATTTT. The chain uses TRBV2 and TRBJ1-5; TRBD1 might be the D (6 bases). The CDR3 sequence is 14 residues long. V lost 4 bases to trimming and J lost 6 bases, with 13 bases between them. CDR1 is SNHLY, CDR2 FYNNEI, per germline. Supplemented by reference TRBV2 and TRBJ1-5, the full variable domain reads EPEVTQTPSHQVTQMGQEVILRCVPISNHLYFYWYRQILGQKVEFLVSFYNNEISEKSEIFDDQFSVERPDGSNFTLKIRSTKLEDSAMYFCASSAGEPAQPQHFGDGTRLSIL.